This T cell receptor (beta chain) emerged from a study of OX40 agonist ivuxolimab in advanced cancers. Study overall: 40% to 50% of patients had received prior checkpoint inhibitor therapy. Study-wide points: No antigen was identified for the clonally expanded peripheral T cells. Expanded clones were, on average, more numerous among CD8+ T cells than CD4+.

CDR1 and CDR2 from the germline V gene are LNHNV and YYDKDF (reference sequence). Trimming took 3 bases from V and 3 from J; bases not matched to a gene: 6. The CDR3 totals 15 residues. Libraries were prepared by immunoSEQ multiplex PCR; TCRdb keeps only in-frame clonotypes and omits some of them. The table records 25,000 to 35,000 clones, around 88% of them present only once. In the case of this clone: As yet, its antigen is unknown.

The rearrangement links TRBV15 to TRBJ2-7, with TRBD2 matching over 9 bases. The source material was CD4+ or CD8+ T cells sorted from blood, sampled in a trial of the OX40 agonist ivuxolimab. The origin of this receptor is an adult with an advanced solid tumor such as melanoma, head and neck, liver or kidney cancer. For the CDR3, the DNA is TGTGCCACCAGCAGGCCGACTAGCGGATACTACGAGCAGTACTTC. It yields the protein CATSRPTSGYYEQYF.